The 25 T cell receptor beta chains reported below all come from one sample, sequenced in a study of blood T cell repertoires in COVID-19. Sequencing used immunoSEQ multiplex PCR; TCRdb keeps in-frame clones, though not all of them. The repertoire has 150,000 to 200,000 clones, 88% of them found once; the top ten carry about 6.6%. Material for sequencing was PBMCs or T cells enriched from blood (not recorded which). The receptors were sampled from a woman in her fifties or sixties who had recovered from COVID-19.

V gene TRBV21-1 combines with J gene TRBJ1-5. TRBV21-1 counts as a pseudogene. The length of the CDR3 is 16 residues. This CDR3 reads CASRNPMPGGNQPQHF. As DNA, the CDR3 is TGTGCCAGCAGGAATCCGATGCCGGGAGGCAATCAGCCCCAGCATTTT.

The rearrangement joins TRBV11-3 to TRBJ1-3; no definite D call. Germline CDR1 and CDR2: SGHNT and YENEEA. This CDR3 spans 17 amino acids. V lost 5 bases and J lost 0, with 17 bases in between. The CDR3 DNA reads TGTGCCAGCAGCCCAGTGCAAGGACTAACCTCTGGAAACACCATATATTTT. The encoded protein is CASSPVQGLTSGNTIYF.

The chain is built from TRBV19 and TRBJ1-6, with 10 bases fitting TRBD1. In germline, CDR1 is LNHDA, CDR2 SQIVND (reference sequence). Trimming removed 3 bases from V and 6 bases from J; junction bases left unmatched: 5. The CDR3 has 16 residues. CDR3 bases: TGTGCCAGTAGTATTCTGGGGACAGGGGCTAATTCACCCCTCCACTTT. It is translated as CASSILGTGANSPLHF.

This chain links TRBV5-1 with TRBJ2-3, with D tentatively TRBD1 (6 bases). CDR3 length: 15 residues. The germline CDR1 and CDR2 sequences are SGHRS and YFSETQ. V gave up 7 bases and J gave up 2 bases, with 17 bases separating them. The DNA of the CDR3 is TGCGCCAGCCAAGATTGGGACACCCTCACAGATACGCAGTATTTT. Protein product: CASQDWDTLTDTQYF.

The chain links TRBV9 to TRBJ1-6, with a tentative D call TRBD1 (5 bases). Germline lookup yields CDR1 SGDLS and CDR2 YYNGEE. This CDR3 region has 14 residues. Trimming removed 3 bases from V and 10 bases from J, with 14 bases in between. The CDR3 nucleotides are TGTGCCAGCAGCGCAGATGGGGGGGGGTCACCCCTCCACTTT. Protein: CASSADGGGSPLHF.

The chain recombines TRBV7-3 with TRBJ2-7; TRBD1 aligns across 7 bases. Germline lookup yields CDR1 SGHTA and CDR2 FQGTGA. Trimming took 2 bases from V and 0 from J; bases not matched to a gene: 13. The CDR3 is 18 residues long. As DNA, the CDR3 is TGTGCCAGCAGCTTAGCGGCACAGGACAGGACTCCCTCCTACGAGCAGTACTTC. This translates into CASSLAAQDRTPSYEQYF.

CDR3 DNA sequence: TGTGCCAGCAGCCAAGTCAAACGGCTAGCCGCTTACAATGAGCAGTTCTTC. Amino acid sequence: CASSQVKRLAAYNEQFF. V gene TRBV3-1 (or the pseudogene TRBV3-2) combines with J gene TRBJ2-1; TRBD2 might be the D (5 bases). Germline V gene sequence: CDR1 LGHDT, CDR2 YNNKEL (reference sequence). The CDR3 is made up of 17 amino acids. Deletions cut 1 base from V and 4 bases from J, with 17 bases between.

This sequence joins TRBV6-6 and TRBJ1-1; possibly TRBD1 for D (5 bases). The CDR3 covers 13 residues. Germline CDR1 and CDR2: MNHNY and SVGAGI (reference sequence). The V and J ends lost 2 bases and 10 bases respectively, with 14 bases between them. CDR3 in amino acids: CASSYPRMGGAFF. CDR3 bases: TGTGCCAGCAGTTACCCCCGAATGGGGGGAGCTTTCTTT.

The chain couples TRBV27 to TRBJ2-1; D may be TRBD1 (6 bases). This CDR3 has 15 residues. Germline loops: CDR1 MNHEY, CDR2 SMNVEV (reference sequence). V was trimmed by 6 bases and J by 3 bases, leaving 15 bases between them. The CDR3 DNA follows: TGTGCCAGCAGCTGGACAGCCACAGGCTACAATGAGCAGTTCTTC. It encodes CASSWTATGYNEQFF.

The CDR3 reads CASSIRGQGNRAEAFF. The CDR3 DNA is TGTGCCAGTAGTATAAGGGGACAGGGGAACAGGGCTGAAGCTTTCTTT. The chain joins TRBV19 to TRBJ1-1, with TRBD1 identical over 10 bases. The V gene end was trimmed by 2 bases and the J gene end by 6 bases; junction bases not matched to a gene: 9. The CDR3 consists of 16 residues. In germline, CDR1 is LNHDA, CDR2 SQIVND (reference sequence).

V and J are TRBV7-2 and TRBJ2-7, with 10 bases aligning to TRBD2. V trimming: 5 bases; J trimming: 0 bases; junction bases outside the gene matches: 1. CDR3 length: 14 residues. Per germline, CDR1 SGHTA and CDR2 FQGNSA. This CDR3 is CASSPSGGSYEQYF. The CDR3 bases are TGTGCCAGCAGCCCTAGCGGGGGCTCCTACGAGCAGTACTTC. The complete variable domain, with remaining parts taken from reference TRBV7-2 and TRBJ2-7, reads GAGVSQSPSNKVTEKGKDVELRCDPISGHTALYWYRQSLGQGLEFLIYFQGNSAPDKSGLPSDRFSAERTGGSVSTLTIQRTQQEDSAVYLCASSPSGGSYEQYFGPGTRLTVT.

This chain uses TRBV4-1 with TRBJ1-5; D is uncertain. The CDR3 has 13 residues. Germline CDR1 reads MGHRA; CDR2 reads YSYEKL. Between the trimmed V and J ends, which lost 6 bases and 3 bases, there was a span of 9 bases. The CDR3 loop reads CASSLDNNQPQHF. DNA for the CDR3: TGCGCCAGCAGTCTTGACAACAATCAGCCCCAGCATTTT.

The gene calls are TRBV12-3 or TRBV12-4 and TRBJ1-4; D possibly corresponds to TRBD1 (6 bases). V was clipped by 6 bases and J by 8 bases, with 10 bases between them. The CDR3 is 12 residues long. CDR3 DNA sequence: TGTGCCAGCAGACAGGGACCCGAAAAACTGTTTTTT. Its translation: CASRQGPEKLFF.

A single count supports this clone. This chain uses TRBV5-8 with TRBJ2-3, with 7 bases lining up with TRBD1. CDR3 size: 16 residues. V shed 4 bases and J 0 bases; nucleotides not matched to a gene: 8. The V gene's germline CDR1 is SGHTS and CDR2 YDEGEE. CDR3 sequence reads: CASSPDRRSSTDTQYF. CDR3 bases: TGTGCCAGCAGCCCGGACAGGCGCTCTAGCACAGATACGCAGTATTTT. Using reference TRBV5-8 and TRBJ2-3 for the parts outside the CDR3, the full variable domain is EAGVTQSPTHLIKTRGQQATLRCSPISGHTSVYWYQQALGLGLQFLLWYDEGEERNRGNFPPRFSGRQFPNYSSELNVNALELEDSALYLCASSPDRRSSTDTQYFGPGTRLTVL.

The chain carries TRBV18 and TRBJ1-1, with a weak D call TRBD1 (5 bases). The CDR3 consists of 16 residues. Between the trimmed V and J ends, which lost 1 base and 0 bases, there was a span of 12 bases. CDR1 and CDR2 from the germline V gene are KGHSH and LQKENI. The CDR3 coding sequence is TGTGCCAGCTCACCACTAAGACAGAACATGAACACTGAAGCTTTCTTT. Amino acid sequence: CASSPLRQNMNTEAFF.

CDR3 in DNA: TGTGCCAGCAGTCAGGGACAGTCCTACACCTTC. This sequence encodes CASSQGQSYTF. The chain is built from TRBV27 and TRBJ1-2, with 7 bases lining up with TRBD1. CDR1 and CDR2 from the germline V gene are MNHEY and SMNVEV (reference sequence). The CDR3 covers 11 residues. V trimming: 5 bases; J trimming: 10 bases; junction bases outside the gene matches: 4.

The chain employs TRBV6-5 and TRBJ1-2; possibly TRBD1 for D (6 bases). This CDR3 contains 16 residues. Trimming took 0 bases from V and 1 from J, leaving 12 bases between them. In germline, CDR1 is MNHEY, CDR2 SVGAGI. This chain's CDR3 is CASSYSGGPFNYGYTF. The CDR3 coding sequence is TGTGCCAGCAGTTACTCAGGGGGACCTTTTAACTATGGCTACACCTTC.

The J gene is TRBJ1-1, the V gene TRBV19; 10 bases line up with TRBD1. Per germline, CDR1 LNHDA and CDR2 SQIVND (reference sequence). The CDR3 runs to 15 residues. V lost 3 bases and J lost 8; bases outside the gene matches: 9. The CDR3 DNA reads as TGTGCCAGTAGTATCCTAGCCCGGACAGGGGGAGAAGCTTTCTTT. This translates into CASSILARTGGEAFF.

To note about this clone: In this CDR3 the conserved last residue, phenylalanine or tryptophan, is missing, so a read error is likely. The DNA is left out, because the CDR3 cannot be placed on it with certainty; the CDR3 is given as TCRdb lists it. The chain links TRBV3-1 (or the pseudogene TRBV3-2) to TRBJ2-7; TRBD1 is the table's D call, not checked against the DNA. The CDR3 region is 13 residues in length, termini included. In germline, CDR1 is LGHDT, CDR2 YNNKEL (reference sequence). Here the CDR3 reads CASSPTGGWEPYL.

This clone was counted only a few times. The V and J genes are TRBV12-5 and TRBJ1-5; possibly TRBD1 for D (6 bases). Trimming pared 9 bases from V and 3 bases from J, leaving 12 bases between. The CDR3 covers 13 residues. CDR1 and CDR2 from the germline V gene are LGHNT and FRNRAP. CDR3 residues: CASSGQYNQPQHF. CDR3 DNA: TGTGCTAGCTCCGGACAGTACAATCAGCCCCAGCATTTT.

CDR3 protein: CASSLGQGVGRYNEQFF. CDR3 bases: TGTGCCAGCAGCTTAGGGCAGGGGGTTGGTCGGTACAATGAGCAGTTCTTC. This chain uses TRBV11-3 with TRBJ2-1; 7 positions match TRBD1. Per germline, CDR1 SGHNT and CDR2 YENEEA. The CDR3 consists of 17 residues. Trimming at V came to 1 base and at J to 4 bases, leaving 10 bases not matched to a gene.

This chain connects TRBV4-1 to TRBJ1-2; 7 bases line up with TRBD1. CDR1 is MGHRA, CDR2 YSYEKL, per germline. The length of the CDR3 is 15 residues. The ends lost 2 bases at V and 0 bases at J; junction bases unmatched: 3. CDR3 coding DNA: TGCGCCAGCAGCCAACCGGGACAGACTAACTATGGCTACACCTTC. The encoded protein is CASSQPGQTNYGYTF.

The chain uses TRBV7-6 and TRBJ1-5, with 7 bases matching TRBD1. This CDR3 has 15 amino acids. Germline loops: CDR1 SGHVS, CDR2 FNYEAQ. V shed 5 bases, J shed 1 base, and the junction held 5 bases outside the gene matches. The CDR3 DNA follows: TGTGCCAGCAGCGGACCAGGGGGGAGCAATCAGCCCCAGCATTTT. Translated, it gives CASSGPGGSNQPQHF.

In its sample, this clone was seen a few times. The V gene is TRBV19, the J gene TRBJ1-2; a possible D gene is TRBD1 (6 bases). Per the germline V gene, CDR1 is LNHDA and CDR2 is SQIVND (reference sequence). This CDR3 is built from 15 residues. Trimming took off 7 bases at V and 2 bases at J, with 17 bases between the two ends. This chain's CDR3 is CASTYRGGPNYGYTF. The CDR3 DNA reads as TGTGCCAGTACTTATAGGGGGGGGCCGAACTATGGCTACACCTTC.

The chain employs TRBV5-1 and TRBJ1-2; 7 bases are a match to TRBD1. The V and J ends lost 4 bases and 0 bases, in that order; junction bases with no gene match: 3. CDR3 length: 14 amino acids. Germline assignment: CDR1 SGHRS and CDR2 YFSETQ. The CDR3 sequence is CASSRDSSNYGYTF. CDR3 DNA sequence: TGCGCCAGCAGCCGGGACAGCTCTAACTATGGCTACACCTTC.